Listed below are T cell receptor beta chains from one sample, sequenced in a study of T cells in Graves' hyperthyroidism and ophthalmopathy. TCRdb reanalysed the multiplex PCR reads using MiXCR and keeps one entry per CDR3 protein. This sample has roughly 350,000 distinct CDR3 sequences, with around 13% found just once. Specimen: blood. The receptors were sampled from a woman under 40 with Graves' ophthalmopathy. The CDR3 runs from the conserved cysteine through the conserved F or W. D genes are given only for firm matches. Size values are once, few and many counts, or a class for expanded clones, and some rows have none.

j_call | d_call | v_call | clone_size | cdr3_aa | cdr3_nt
TRBJ1-4 | - | TRBV6-1 | few | CASSPGRTGKLFF | TGTGCCAGCAGCCCAGGTCGCACGGGGAAACTGTTTTTT
TRBJ1-1 | - | TRBV7-2 | many | CASSPSRDTEAFF | TGTGCCAGCAGTCCCAGCCGGGACACTGAAGCTTTCTTT
TRBJ1-2 | - | TRBV3-1 | - | CASSQEVHSNYGYTF | TGTGCCAGCAGCCAAGAGGTCCACAGTAACTATGGCTACACCTTC
TRBJ1-1 | TRBD1 | TRBV27 | many | CASSLGTENTEAFF | TGTGCCAGCAGTTTAGGGACAGAGAACACTGAAGCTTTCTTT
TRBJ2-3 | TRBD2 | TRBV27 | many | CASSTPGLAGSKGTDTQYF | TGTGCCAGCAGTACCCCGGGACTAGCGGGTAGTAAGGGGACAGATACGCAGTATTTT
TRBJ2-5 | - | TRBV20-1 | - | CSARREETQYF | TGCAGTGCTCGAAGAGAGGAGACCCAGTACTTC
TRBJ2-1 | TRBD2 | TRBV7-9 | many | CASSLPPLDISGGADSYNEQFF | TGTGCCAGCAGCTTACCACCACTTGATATTAGCGGGGGGGCCGATTCCTACAATGAGCAGTTCTTC
TRBJ2-3 | - | TRBV28 | many | CASSYTGTDTQYF | TGTGCCAGCAGCTACACAGGCACAGATACGCAGTATTTT
TRBJ1-6 | TRBD1 | TRBV20-1 | many | CSATRRQGARRDSPLHF | TGCAGTGCTACAAGAAGGCAGGGGGCGCGACGCGATTCACCCCTCCACTTT
TRBJ2-7 | TRBD2 | TRBV20-1 | many | CSARDQGGTSGVPYEQYF | TGCAGTGCTAGAGATCAAGGAGGGACTAGCGGGGTACCCTACGAGCAGTACTTC
TRBJ1-5 | - | TRBV27 | - | CASRPDVETGQPQHF | TGTGCCAGCAGACCCGACGTGGAGACGGGTCAGCCCCAGCATTTT
TRBJ1-6 | - | TRBV4-1 | few | CASSQVMSVRVLHF | TGCGCCAGCAGCCAAGTGATGAGCGTCAGGGTCCTCCACTTT
TRBJ2-3 | - | TRBV7-3 | many | CASSLRPRGGSTDTQYF | TGTGCCAGCAGCTTAAGGCCGCGTGGAGGCAGCACAGATACGCAGTATTTT
TRBJ1-3 | - | TRBV3-1 | many | CASSQDGGNTIYF | TGTGCCAGCAGCCAAGACGGTGGAAACACCATATATTTT
TRBJ2-5 | - | TRBV10-3 | few | CAISESARTETQYF | TGTGCCATCAGTGAGTCAGCCCGGACGGAGACCCAGTACTTC
TRBJ2-3 | TRBD2 | TRBV20-1 | many | CSASQGGGSLLTDTQYF | TGCAGTGCTAGTCAGGGCGGGGGGTCCCTTCTCACAGATACGCAGTATTTT
TRBJ2-1 | - | TRBV11-2 | many | CASSLEPVYEQFF | TGTGCCAGCAGCTTAGAGCCAGTCTACGAGCAGTTCTTC
TRBJ2-5 | - | TRBV27 | - | CAIPGYLGGETQYF | TGTGCCATCCCCGGGTATCTAGGCGGGGAGACCCAGTACTTC
TRBJ1-1 | TRBD1 | TRBV6-5 | once | CASSYVDRGGTEAFF | TGTGCCAGCAGTTACGTGGACAGGGGAGGAACTGAAGCTTTCTTT
TRBJ2-7 | TRBD1 | TRBV10-3 | many | CAIRATTGEAYEQYF | TGTGCCATCAGGGCGACGACAGGGGAGGCCTACGAGCAGTACTTC
TRBJ1-2 | - | TRBV29-1 | few | CSVEDPLRAMNYGYTF | TGCAGCGTTGAAGACCCCTTACGGGCAATGAACTATGGCTACACCTTC
TRBJ2-5 | TRBD2 | TRBV20-1 | many | CSARVWLAGGEETQYF | TGCAGTGCTAGAGTCTGGCTAGCGGGGGGGGAAGAGACCCAGTACTTC
TRBJ2-3 | TRBD2 | TRBV6-5 | many | CASSYGTSGGDTQYF | TGTGCCAGCAGTTACGGGACTAGCGGGGGAGATACGCAGTATTTT
TRBJ2-6 | TRBD2 | TRBV3-1 | few | CASSRSTSGGAGANVLTF | TGTGCCAGCAGTCGCAGCACTAGCGGGGGAGCTGGGGCCAACGTCCTGACTTTC
TRBJ2-3 | TRBD2 | TRBV6-7 | - | CASIVLRGGAEDTQYF | TGTGCCAGCATCGTTCTCCGCGGGGGGGCTGAGGATACGCAGTATTTT
TRBJ2-7 | - | TRBV30 | many | CAWTRQGGNEQYF | TGTGCCTGGACCAGACAGGGAGGGAACGAGCAGTACTTC
TRBJ2-2 | TRBD2 | TRBV24-1 | few | CATSEQGLLAEELFF | TGTGCCACCAGTGAGCAGGGACTATTGGCCGAGGAGCTGTTTTTT
TRBJ1-1 | - | TRBV20-1 | many | CSPQGWNTEAFF | TGCAGCCCGCAGGGTTGGAACACTGAAGCTTTCTTT
TRBJ1-3 | - | TRBV3-1 | many | CASSQVIRAHGGNTIYF | TGTGCCAGCAGCCAAGTGATCCGGGCGCATGGCGGAAACACCATATATTTT
TRBJ1-1 | - | TRBV6-6 | many | CASSYGGVGTEAFF | TGTGCCAGCAGTTACGGGGGGGTGGGGACTGAAGCTTTCTTT
TRBJ1-1 | TRBD1 | TRBV6-1 | many | CASRRTGPDTEAFF | TGTGCCAGCAGGAGGACAGGTCCAGACACTGAAGCTTTCTTT
TRBJ1-2 | - | TRBV7-3 | many | CASSRIPGSGYTF | TGTGCCAGCAGCCGTATCCCGGGGTCTGGCTACACCTTC
TRBJ2-3 | - | TRBV7-9 | many | CASSLRGAPRHTQYF | TGTGCCAGCAGCCTTCGGGGGGCTCCCCGTCATACGCAGTATTTT
TRBJ2-1 | - | TRBV7-7 | many | CASSLWRGNEQFF | TGTGCTAGCAGCTTATGGCGGGGCAATGAGCAGTTCTTC
TRBJ2-3 | TRBD2 | TRBV20-1 | many | CSARDLGGGDTDTQYF | TGCAGTGCTAGAGATTTAGGCGGGGGGGACACAGATACGCAGTATTTT
TRBJ2-7 | - | TRBV7-2 | many | CASSLVSEQYF | TGTGCCAGCAGCTTAGTCTCTGAGCAGTACTTC
TRBJ1-5 | TRBD1 | TRBV12-3/TRBV12-4 | many | CASRVNRGGNQPQHF | TGTGCCAGCAGGGTAAACAGGGGAGGCAATCAGCCCCAGCATTTT
TRBJ2-7 | - | TRBV10-3 | - | CAISEQNEQYF | TGTGCCATCAGTGAGCAGAACGAGCAGTACTTC
TRBJ2-7 | - | TRBV4-1 | - | CASSPDRQSHSGYEQYF | TGCGCCAGCAGCCCCGACAGACAATCCCACTCCGGTTACGAGCAGTACTTC
TRBJ2-1 | TRBD2 | TRBV9 | few | CASSVGPASGGDEQFF | TGTGCCAGCAGCGTAGGACCGGCTAGCGGGGGCGATGAGCAGTTCTTC
TRBJ2-7 | - | TRBV27 | - | CASSFPNRVEQYF | TGTGCCAGCAGTTTCCCCAATAGGGTTGAGCAGTACTTC
TRBJ2-2 | TRBD1 | TRBV5-1 | many | CASSRQGLTNTGELFF | TGCGCCAGCAGTAGACAGGGGCTAACGAACACCGGGGAGCTGTTTTTT
TRBJ2-3 | - | TRBV9 | many | CASSEQRTDTQYF | TGTGCCAGCAGCGAACAGCGCACAGATACGCAGTATTTT
TRBJ2-5 | - | TRBV12-3/TRBV12-4 | many | CASSLVVRQETQYF | TGTGCCAGCAGTTTAGTCGTCCGACAAGAGACCCAGTACTTC
TRBJ2-2 | - | TRBV12-3/TRBV12-4 | many | CAFRGVTGELFF | TGTGCCTTCCGAGGAGTTACCGGGGAGCTGTTTTTT
TRBJ2-7 | - | TRBV7-2 | many | CASSPPGARRYEQYF | TGTGCCAGCAGTCCCCCGGGAGCACGGCGCTACGAGCAGTACTTC